One sample yielded the 22 T cell receptor beta chains listed below, sequenced in a study of blood T cell repertoires in COVID-19. Assay used: immunoSEQ multiplex PCR; TCRdb lists only in-frame clones, some missing. The sample contains about 45,000 clones, about 85% of which appear only once. The material sequenced was peripheral blood. All receptors derive from an elderly woman with acute or convalescent COVID-19.

The V and J genes are TRBV3-1 (or the pseudogene TRBV3-2) and TRBJ2-2, with TRBD1 matching 8 bases. The CDR3 loop spans 15 amino acids. The germline CDR1 and CDR2 sequences are LGHDT and YNNKEL (reference sequence). V gave up 5 bases and J gave up 7 bases; unmatched junction bases: 9. The CDR3 is CASSWGQVSGGELFF. The DNA for the CDR3 is TGTGCCAGCAGCTGGGGACAGGTTTCTGGCGGGGAGCTGTTTTTT.

The chain has TRBV5-1 and TRBJ1-6; 7 nucleotides agree with TRBD1. Germline V gene lookup returns CDR1 SGHRS and CDR2 YFSETQ. This CDR3 comprises 15 residues. Trimming took 1 base from V and 7 from J; bases not matched to a gene: 5. As DNA, the CDR3 is TGCGCCAGCAGCTTGACAGGGGCCGGGAATTCACCCCTCCACTTT. This translates into CASSLTGAGNSPLHF.

The chain uses TRBV30 and TRBJ2-2; no definite D call. With 0 bases removed from V and 8 bases from J, the gap between germline ends came to 7 bases. Germline CDR1 is GTSNPN and CDR2 is SVGIG (reference sequence). The CDR3 is 12 amino acids. CDR3 coding DNA: TGTGCCTGGAGTGTACAATATGGGGAGCTGTTTTTT. As protein: CAWSVQYGELFF.

The chain is built from TRBV6-1 and TRBJ2-1, with 16 bases lining up with TRBD2. V was pared by 0 bases and J by 7 bases, with 9 bases of the junction left unmatched. The germline gives CDR1 MNHNS, CDR2 SASEGT. The CDR3 sequence is 19 residues long. The CDR3 reads CASSEAPGLAGGELNEQFF. The CDR3 region has the DNA TGTGCCAGCAGTGAAGCTCCGGGACTAGCGGGAGGGGAGCTGAATGAGCAGTTCTTC.

The rearrangement joins TRBV15 to TRBJ2-5; D gene unclear. The CDR3 covers 14 residues. Germline-derived CDR1 and CDR2 are LNHNV and YYDKDF (reference sequence). Trimming removed 0 bases at V and 0 bases at J, with 5 bases between. CDR3 sequence (DNA): TGTGCCACCAGCAGAGATCAGTACCAAGAGACCCAGTACTTC. It codes for CATSRDQYQETQYF.

The chain carries TRBV19 and TRBJ2-3, with D perhaps TRBD1 (6 bases). Trimming removed 7 bases from V and 0 bases from J, with 14 bases in between. CDR3 length: 15 amino acids. Germline V gene sequence: CDR1 LNHDA, CDR2 SQIVND (reference sequence). The CDR3 sequence: CASTQGQTSTDTQYF. Here the CDR3 DNA reads TGTGCCAGTACTCAAGGACAGACTAGCACAGATACGCAGTATTTT.

This chain joins TRBV29-1 and TRBJ2-1, with 9 bases aligning to TRBD2. Per germline, CDR1 SQVTM and CDR2 ANQGSEA. Trimming at V came to 6 bases and at J to 0 bases, leaving 6 bases not matched to a gene. The CDR3 covers 15 residues. CDR3 amino acids: CSVSVLAGSYNEQFF. The CDR3 DNA reads TGCAGCGTCTCCGTACTAGCGGGCTCCTACAATGAGCAGTTCTTC.

The gene calls are TRBV19 and TRBJ2-2; 12 nucleotides align to TRBD2. The length of the CDR3 is 14 residues. The V gene's germline CDR1 is LNHDA and CDR2 SQIVND (reference sequence). Trimming cost V 5 bases and J 7 bases; bases outside gene matches: 2. The DNA for the CDR3 is TGTGCCAGTAGTTGGACTAGCGGGAACGGGGAGCTGTTTTTT. Translation: CASSWTSGNGELFF.

This chain connects TRBV6-5 to TRBJ1-2; TRBD1 matches at 11 bases. This CDR3 is built from 13 residues. CDR1 is MNHEY, CDR2 SVGAGI, per germline. Germline trimming cut 7 bases from V and 7 bases from J; bases unmatched to any gene: 5. This CDR3 is CASMDRGRGGYTF. CDR3 bases: TGTGCCAGCATGGACAGGGGGCGAGGTGGCTACACCTTC.

V is TRBV15 and J is TRBJ2-7; TRBD1 agrees at 9 bases. This CDR3 has 14 amino acids. Germline V gene sequence: CDR1 LNHNV, CDR2 YYDKDF (reference sequence). The trim removed 0 bases at V and 4 bases at J, leaving 1 base unmatched. The CDR3 DNA reads as TGTGCCACCAGCAGAGAAGGGACAGGGTACGAGCAGTACTTC. Protein: CATSREGTGYEQYF.

This clone has just a few counts. The rearrangement joins TRBV27 to TRBJ2-1, with D possibly being TRBD2 (5 bases). Germline CDR1 MNHEY, CDR2 SMNVEV (reference sequence). The CDR3 sequence is 16 residues long. V lost 4 bases to trimming and J lost 4 bases, with 17 bases between them. CDR3 in amino acids: CASSYSGAPRYNEQFF. CDR3 nucleotides: TGTGCCAGCAGTTACAGCGGAGCCCCCCGATACAATGAGCAGTTCTTC.

The rearrangement links TRBV20-1 to TRBJ1-2, with 7 bases identical to TRBD1. The CDR3 loop spans 10 amino acids. Germline V gene data show CDR1 as DFQATT and CDR2 as SNEGSKA (reference sequence). The CDR3 region has the DNA TGCAAAAGTCAGGGGGATGGCTACACCTTC. Translated: CKSQGDGYTF.

V is TRBV3-1 (or the pseudogene TRBV3-2) and J is TRBJ2-7; the D is unclear. V dropped 1 base and J dropped 3 bases, with 4 bases sitting between them. The germline V gene encodes CDR1 LGHDT and CDR2 YNNKEL (reference sequence). The CDR3 has 12 residues. CDR3 DNA: TGTGCCAGCAGCCAAGCCTTCTACGAGCAGTACTTC. It specifies CASSQAFYEQYF.

This clone was seen a single time. In DNA form, the CDR3 reads TGTGCCAGCAGCGCAGGGGGCGGGGTAAATCAGCCCCAGCATTTT. Translation gives CASSAGGGVNQPQHF. The gene calls are TRBV5-4 and TRBJ1-5, with TRBD1 identical over 8 bases. V lost 4 bases and J lost 4; bases outside the gene matches: 7. Germline V gene data show CDR1 as SGHNT and CDR2 as YYREEE (reference sequence). This CDR3 spans 15 amino acids.

This clone was seen only once. CDR3 DNA: TGCGCCAGCTCCCCGGCGGGAGGGCCCTACAATGAGCAGTTCTTC. It specifies CASSPAGGPYNEQFF. This chain connects TRBV5-1 to TRBJ2-1; 9 bases map to TRBD2. The CDR3 totals 15 residues. CDR1 SGHRS and CDR2 YFSETQ come from the germline V gene. V shed 7 bases and J 2 bases; nucleotides not matched to a gene: 7.

This sequence joins TRBV29-1 and TRBJ1-5, with D possibly TRBD1 on 5 matching bases. Trimming left V 4 bases short and J 7 bases short, with 14 bases between. CDR3 length: 13 residues. Germline values: CDR1 SQVTM, CDR2 ANQGSEA. The CDR3 DNA reads TGCAGCGTTGTTGGGGGGGGAGGCCAGCCCCAGCATTTT. This codes for CSVVGGGGQPQHF.

The CDR3 DNA sequence: TGTGCCAGCAGCCAAGAGGGAAACAGGGTTGAAGCTTTCTTT. Amino acid sequence: CASSQEGNRVEAFF. V and J are TRBV14 and TRBJ1-1, with D tentatively TRBD1 (6 bases). The CDR3 loop spans 14 amino acids. Looked up from germline, CDR1 is SGHDN and CDR2 is FVKESK. V lost 0 bases and J 7 bases, leaving 12 bases between the germline ends.

The V call is TRBV18, the J call TRBJ1-2; the D gene is possibly TRBD1 (5 bases). CDR3 size: 15 residues. In germline, CDR1 is KGHSH, CDR2 LQKENI. V was cut by 0 bases and J by 2 bases, with 10 bases left in between. Here the CDR3 DNA reads TGTGCCAGCTCACCACCCGCGGCAGGGAACTATGGCTACACCTTC. It specifies CASSPPAAGNYGYTF.

The genes are TRBV20-1 and TRBJ2-3; no firm D call. The V gene's germline CDR1 is DFQATT and CDR2 SNEGSKA (reference sequence). V lost 6 bases, J lost 6 bases, and 10 bases lay in between. The CDR3 has 11 amino acids. CDR3 bases: TGCAGTGCCCCACTGTGGGATACGCAGTATTTT. Translation: CSAPLWDTQYF.

The chain links TRBV9 to TRBJ2-3, with 7 bases matching TRBD2. The junction had 11 bases not matched to a gene; V was cut back by 0 bases and J by 4 bases. Per germline, CDR1 SGDLS and CDR2 YYNGEE. This CDR3 comprises 17 residues. The CDR3 DNA reads as TGTGCCAGCAGCGTAGTTCCGGGACTACTTACTTCAGATACGCAGTATTTT. This codes for CASSVVPGLLTSDTQYF.

V usage is TRBV7-9 and J usage is TRBJ2-7; D is possibly TRBD1 (6 bases). The CDR3 loop spans 15 amino acids. The V gene lost 4 bases and the J gene lost 1 base, with 14 bases spanning the gap. Germline V gene data show CDR1 as SEHNR and CDR2 as FQNEAQ (reference sequence). In nucleotides, the CDR3 is TGTGCCAGCAGCTCGAGGGGGACGAGTTCCTACGAGCAGTACTTC. It encodes CASSSRGTSSYEQYF.

The J gene is TRBJ2-1, the V gene TRBV6-4, with a possible D match to TRBD2 (6 bases). V lost 5 bases, J lost 6 bases, and 29 bases lay in between. The CDR3 consists of 19 residues. Germline CDR1 MRHNA, CDR2 SNTAGT. The CDR3, as DNA: TGTGCCAGCAGTTTTTCCCCCCCTTCGGGTAGCGGTGGGGGCAATGAGCAGTTCTTC. Protein product: CASSFSPPSGSGGGNEQFF.